This T cell receptor (beta chain) was sequenced during a study of T cells in Graves' hyperthyroidism and ophthalmopathy. CDR3 size: 15 residues. Germline V gene data show CDR1 as SGHVS and CDR2 as FQNEAQ. V lost 7 bases and J lost 4, with 19 bases in between. Stable Graves' hyperthyroidism meant no ophthalmopathy progression within 18 months. Findings of the study overall: Blood also held most thyroid clonotypes expanded beyond 0.001.

This clonotype appeared many times. What it recognizes is unknown. Amplified TCR beta CDR3 regions came from RNA transcripts. The HTBI set primed first-round TCR CDR3 RT-PCR. TCRdb itself ran the multiplex PCR reads through MiXCR, one entry per CDR3 protein. The repertoire holds 600,000 to 650,000 distinct CDR3 sequences, with roughly 15% as singletons. The rearrangement joins TRBV7-8 to TRBJ1-2; no clear D gene. The receptor was derived from a woman aged 30 to 39 with Graves' hyperthyroidism. Sequencing was done on a sample of blood. The CDR3, as DNA: TGTGCCAGCACCCAACACGGGGTTGCGTTCTATGGCTACACCTTC. Translation gives CASTQHGVAFYGYTF.